This TCR beta chain appears in the sequencing data of a study of beta chain features in type 1 diabetes. Study findings and constraints: Type 1 diabetes patients showed fewer insertions and more deletions at VDJ junctions. The naive, central memory and Treg TCRB repertoires looked more alike in patients than they did in healthy donors.

This CDR3 spans 14 amino acids. Germline CDR1 and CDR2: SGHVS and FQNEAQ. V shed 0 bases, J shed 3 bases, and the junction held 2 bases outside the gene matches. This clone was observed a handful of times. Antigen: not known. Sorting based on CD45RO/CCR7/CD25/CD127/CD95/CD27 separated CD4+ naive, central memory, regulatory and stem cell-like memory cells. Since all of the isolated RNA was reverse transcribed, expressed TCRB transcripts were what got sequenced. Profiled with immunoSEQ multiplex PCR; TCRdb holds only in-frame clones, not every one. Of 970,000 or so clones listed, about a sixth are singletons.

This TCR came from a woman aged 18-30 years in good health. The chain recombines TRBV7-8 with TRBJ2-7; 7 bases agree with TRBD2. The sequencing input was naive CD4+ T cells from blood. CDR3 region: CASSLAGTNYEQYF. CDR3 sequence (DNA): TGTGCCAGCAGCTTAGCTGGGACTAACTACGAGCAGTACTTC.